These 21 T cell receptor beta chains came from one sample sequenced in a study of CD4+ T cells in melanoma. Clones were sequenced by immunoSEQ multiplex PCR, and TCRdb holds only the in-frame ones, with some missing. Of about 140,000 clones listed, about nine tenths are singletons. The receptors shown here come from a human donor with melanoma.

V is TRBV25-1 and J is TRBJ1-1; the match to TRBD1 covers 7 bases. The length of the CDR3 is 15 residues. Germline values: CDR1 MGHDK, CDR2 SYGVNS. Trimming cost V 2 bases and J 5 bases; bases outside gene matches: 8. CDR3 DNA: TGTGCCAGCAGTGAACGTACAGGGGATGCTACTGAAGCTTTCTTT. Protein: CASSERTGDATEAFF.

CDR3 sequence (DNA): TGCGCCAGCAGCTTGGACGGGCCGGGACTTCTCACAGATACGCAGTATTTT. This encodes CASSLDGPGLLTDTQYF. V is TRBV5-1 and J is TRBJ2-3; a weak D match, TRBD2 (6 bases). Looked up from germline, CDR1 is SGHRS and CDR2 is YFSETQ. This CDR3 is built from 17 residues. The ends were cut back, 0 bases at V and 2 bases at J, with 16 bases in the middle.

The chain couples TRBV19 to TRBJ1-2, with 7 bases lining up with TRBD1. Germline assignment: CDR1 LNHDA and CDR2 SQIVND (reference sequence). V was pared by 4 bases and J by 5 bases, with 13 bases of the junction left unmatched. The CDR3 has 16 amino acids. The CDR3 protein is CASSTTGRPQDYGYTF. CDR3 in DNA: TGTGCCAGTAGTACGACAGGGCGCCCCCAGGATTATGGCTACACCTTC.

The V call is TRBV7-2, the J call TRBJ2-1; 9 bases are a match to TRBD2. CDR1 and CDR2 from the germline V gene are SGHTA and FQGNSA. The CDR3 runs to 16 residues. The junction had 18 bases not matched to a gene; V was cut back by 8 bases and J by 10 bases. CDR3 loop: CASPTRGRGGLGEQFF. The CDR3 DNA is TGTGCCAGCCCGACTCGGGGGCGGGGGGGCCTAGGAGAGCAGTTCTTC.

This rearrangement joins TRBV9 to TRBJ2-2, with TRBD2 matching 8 bases. Germline assignment: CDR1 SGDLS and CDR2 YYNGEE. Losses at the gene ends were 4 bases for V and 1 base for J; bases not matched to a gene: 0. The CDR3 spans 14 residues. CDR3 region: CASSRGGNTGELFF. CDR3 bases: TGTGCCAGCAGCCGGGGGGGGAACACCGGGGAGCTGTTTTTT.

This clone was found once. The chain uses TRBV27 and TRBJ1-2; unclear D gene. Germline V gene data show CDR1 as MNHEY and CDR2 as SMNVEV (reference sequence). V lost 2 bases and J lost 1, with 17 bases in between. CDR3 length: 17 amino acids. CDR3 sequence reads: CASSLKAGGGYNYGYTF. As DNA, the CDR3 is TGTGCCAGCAGTTTAAAGGCGGGAGGAGGATATAACTATGGCTACACCTTC.

The gene calls are TRBV2 and TRBJ2-5, with 9 bases identical to TRBD2. Per germline, CDR1 SNHLY and CDR2 FYNNEI. J lost 4 bases, V lost 5 bases, and 14 bases had no gene match. The CDR3 extends over 17 amino acids. CDR3 bases: TGTGCCAGCAGTTACGGCGGGGGGGCCAATCTCGGAGAGACCCAGTACTTC. Protein product: CASSYGGGANLGETQYF.

The chain couples TRBV5-1 to TRBJ2-2; TRBD2 matches 7 bases. The length of the CDR3 is 15 residues. V was clipped by 7 bases and J by 4 bases; unmatched bases: 10. Germline CDR1 reads SGHRS; CDR2 reads YFSETQ. The DNA of the CDR3 is TGCGCCAGCTCCCTGCGCGGGGGTTTCACCGGGGAGCTGTTTTTT. Translation gives CASSLRGGFTGELFF.

This clone appeared a single time. V and J are TRBV6-5 and TRBJ1-3, with 7 bases that match TRBD1. This CDR3 is built from 13 residues. V dropped 7 bases and J dropped 4; count of bases not matched to a gene: 4. CDR1 is MNHEY and CDR2 is SVGAGI in the germline V gene. In nucleotides, the CDR3 is TGTGCCAGCATCGACAGGGCGGGAAACACCATATATTTT. Translating it yields CASIDRAGNTIYF.

V usage is TRBV7-3 and J usage is TRBJ2-3, with D maybe TRBD2 (6 bases). The CDR3 runs 15 residues. The germline V and J ends were trimmed by 5 bases and 2 bases, with 14 bases remaining between them. Germline assignment: CDR1 SGHTA and CDR2 FQGTGA. The CDR3 spells CASSLTGLNTDTQYF. The CDR3 bases are TGTGCCAGCAGCCTCACGGGACTTAACACAGATACGCAGTATTTT.

The chain is built from TRBV5-1 and TRBJ2-5; a possible D gene is TRBD2 (6 bases). Per germline, CDR1 SGHRS and CDR2 YFSETQ. The CDR3 totals 15 residues. Trimming cost V 3 bases and J 5 bases, with 17 bases left between them. This CDR3 is CASSSGDLRGETQYF. The CDR3 DNA reads as TGCGCCAGCAGCTCGGGGGACCTCCGCGGGGAGACCCAGTACTTC.

The J gene is TRBJ2-1, the V gene TRBV9, with 12 bases fitting TRBD2. Per the germline V gene, CDR1 is SGDLS and CDR2 is YYNGEE. The V and J ends lost 4 bases and 5 bases, in that order; junction bases with no gene match: 7. The CDR3 is made up of 16 amino acids. CDR3 protein: CASSTRTSGAHNEQFF. CDR3 DNA: TGTGCCAGCAGCACCCGGACTAGCGGGGCGCACAATGAGCAGTTCTTC.

The chain is built from TRBV18 and TRBJ2-2, with 7 nucleotides matching TRBD1. The germline V gene encodes CDR1 KGHSH and CDR2 LQKENI. This CDR3 has 15 amino acids. Unmatched junction bases numbered 3, after V lost 0 bases and J lost 5 bases. DNA for the CDR3: TGTGCCAGCTCACCACCGCCGACAGGGACCGGGGAGCTGTTTTTT. As protein: CASSPPPTGTGELFF. Combining the CDR3 with reference TRBV18 and TRBJ2-2 gives the whole variable domain NAGVMQNPRHLVRRRGQEARLRCSPMKGHSHVYWYRQLPEEGLKFMVYLQKENIIDESGMPKERFSAEFPKEGPSILRIQQVVRGDSAAYFCASSPPPTGTGELFFGEGSRLTVL.

The chain combines TRBV30 with TRBJ1-3; maybe TRBD1 (5 bases). The CDR3 loop spans 14 amino acids. V was clipped by 5 bases and J by 0 bases, with 11 bases between them. The germline gives CDR1 GTSNPN, CDR2 SVGIG (reference sequence). DNA for the CDR3: TGTGCCTGGGGTTGGGGGATCTCTGGAAACACCATATATTTT. Protein: CAWGWGISGNTIYF.

The rearrangement joins TRBV5-1 to TRBJ2-5; D possibly matches TRBD1 or TRBD2 (5 bases each). The CDR3 extends over 16 amino acids. V gave up 1 base and J gave up 5 bases, with 18 bases separating them. Germline values: CDR1 SGHRS, CDR2 YFSETQ. As DNA, the CDR3 is TGCGCCAGCAGCTTGCGGTCTAGCTCGGACATGGAGACCCAGTACTTC. Protein: CASSLRSSSDMETQYF.

V usage is TRBV9 and J usage is TRBJ2-1; 10 nucleotides align to TRBD1. This CDR3 comprises 16 residues. The V gene end was trimmed by 4 bases and the J gene end by 6 bases; junction bases not matched to a gene: 10. Germline CDR1 and CDR2: SGDLS and YYNGEE. The CDR3 is CASSSTTGGASNEQFF. CDR3 nucleotides: TGTGCCAGCAGCAGCACGACAGGGGGCGCCTCCAATGAGCAGTTCTTC. The full variable domain, its missing parts supplied by reference TRBV9 and TRBJ2-1, is DSGVTQTPKHLITATGQRVTLRCSPRSGDLSVYWYQQSLDQGLQFLIQYYNGEERAKGNILERFSAQQFPDLHSELNLSSLELGDSALYFCASSSTTGGASNEQFFGPGTRLTVL.

The chain links TRBV19 to TRBJ1-2; D perhaps matches TRBD1 (5 bases). Trimming left V 7 bases short and J 7 bases short, with 19 bases between. Germline V gene data show CDR1 as LNHDA and CDR2 as SQIVND (reference sequence). The CDR3 runs 14 residues. The CDR3 is CASNPQDPVPGYTF. The CDR3 DNA sequence: TGTGCCAGTAACCCACAGGACCCGGTTCCTGGCTACACCTTC.

The table lists this clone with a count of one. The rearrangement links TRBV2 to TRBJ1-5; no clear D gene. CDR1 is SNHLY and CDR2 is FYNNEI in the germline V gene. The CDR3 spans 16 residues. V lost 4 bases to trimming and J lost 7 bases, with 20 bases between them. This CDR3 is CASSAAGERGRQPQHF. CDR3 coding DNA: TGTGCCAGCAGTGCCGCGGGCGAACGTGGGCGGCAGCCCCAGCATTTT.

J is TRBJ2-3 and V is TRBV12-5, with D unresolved. Per the germline V gene, CDR1 is LGHNT and CDR2 is FRNRAP. Trimming left V 1 base short and J 1 base short, with 9 bases between. The CDR3 contains 15 residues. CDR3 nucleotide sequence: TGTGCTAGTGGTTTGGGGTCGGCAGGCACAGATACGCAGTATTTT. Translation gives CASGLGSAGTDTQYF. The full variable domain, rest sourced from reference TRBV12-5 and TRBJ2-3, is DARVTQTPRHKVTEMGQEVTMRCQPILGHNTVFWYRQTMMQGLELLAYFRNRAPLDDSGMPKDRFSAEMPDATLATLKIQPSEPRDSAVYFCASGLGSAGTDTQYFGPGTRLTVL.

The chain is built from TRBV18 and TRBJ1-1, with D maybe TRBD1 (5 bases). V gave up 6 bases and J gave up 1 base, with 9 bases separating them. The CDR3 loop spans 13 amino acids. Germline loops: CDR1 KGHSH, CDR2 LQKENI. The CDR3 loop is CASSQTENTEAFF. DNA of the CDR3: TGTGCCAGCTCGCAGACAGAGAACACTGAAGCTTTCTTT.

This chain connects TRBV30 to TRBJ2-1, with D possibly TRBD1 on 5 matching bases. Trimming left V 5 bases short and J 1 base short, with 15 bases between. The germline V gene has CDR1 GTSNPN and CDR2 SVGIG (reference sequence). This CDR3 has 15 residues. The chain's CDR3 is CAWQGVSQSYNEQFF. In DNA, the CDR3 is TGTGCCTGGCAGGGCGTCTCACAGTCCTACAATGAGCAGTTCTTC.